The sequence of this T cell receptor (beta chain) was determined in a study of blood T cell repertoires in COVID-19. The CDR3 consists of 14 residues. Germline lookup yields CDR1 MDHEN and CDR2 SYDVKM. The junction had 8 bases not matched to a gene; V was cut back by 3 bases and J by 7 bases. Using immunoSEQ multiplex PCR, the repertoire was profiled, and TCRdb retains in-frame clones only, with some absent. The repertoire includes 450,000 or so clones, 80% to 95% of them detected once, and less than 0.75% sits in the top ten. Sample: PBMCs or T cells enriched from blood (not recorded which). The genes are TRBV28 and TRBJ1-1, with 7 bases matching TRBD1. The TCR sequence derives from a man between 18 and 35 years old who had recovered from COVID-19. CDR3 amino acids: CASSFPGTASEAFF. CDR3 nucleotides: TGTGCCAGCAGTTTCCCCGGGACAGCGAGTGAAGCTTTCTTT.